Listed below are T cell receptor beta chains from one sample, sequenced in a study of shared clonotypes between healthy human individuals. Clones were read by immunoSEQ multiplex PCR, and TCRdb kept only the in-frame ones, dropping some. The sample holds about 800,000 clones, 96% seen once. Sequenced input: naive CD8+ T cells sorted from blood. The source is a man aged 25-45 years in good health. Each CDR3 is given with its conserved first and last residue. A D gene is named only where the DNA matches it firmly. For some rows the clone size is stated as once, few or many, or as a class when expanded; others skip it.

d_call cdr3_length j_call v_call clone_size cdr3_aa cdr3_nt
TRBD2 15 TRBJ2-1 TRBV29-1 - CSATLAGNSYNEQFF TGCAGCGCTACGCTAGCGGGAAACTCCTACAATGAGCAGTTCTTC
TRBD2 16 TRBJ2-1 TRBV11-2 - CASSAPLAGLYNEQFF TGTGCCAGCAGCGCCCCCCTAGCGGGGCTGTACAATGAGCAGTTCTTC
- 15 TRBJ2-2 TRBV4-3 - CASSQDGTRTGELFF TGCGCCAGCAGCCAAGATGGGACCCGTACCGGGGAGCTGTTTTTT
- 13 TRBJ1-5 TRBV7-9 - CASSQDSNQPQHF TGTGCCAGCAGCCAAGACAGTAATCAGCCCCAGCATTTT
TRBD2 16 TRBJ2-7 TRBV5-1 - CASSLPSGRPIYEQYF TGCGCCAGCAGCTTGCCTAGCGGGAGGCCCATCTACGAGCAGTACTTC
- 12 TRBJ1-2 TRBV7-8 - CASSLGIYGYTF TGTGCCAGCAGCCTTGGCATCTATGGCTACACCTTC
TRBD1 17 TRBJ2-7 TRBV10-2 - CASSEFFPDRGRYEQYF TGCGCCAGCAGTGAGTTTTTCCCCGACAGGGGACGCTACGAGCAGTACTTC
TRBD1 16 TRBJ2-1 TRBV7-9 - CASSSTPGQGAGEQFF TGTGCCAGCAGCTCTACTCCGGGACAGGGGGCAGGGGAGCAGTTCTTC
- 14 TRBJ1-4 TRBV27 - CASSFSGTHRTLFF TGTGCCAGCAGTTTTTCCGGGACACACCGGACGTTGTTTTTT
TRBD1 14 TRBJ1-1 TRBV10-3 - CATQPGQGNTEAFF TGTGCCACCCAGCCGGGACAGGGGAACACTGAAGCTTTCTTT
TRBD2 15 TRBJ2-7 TRBV18 once CASSPGGSWVYEQYF TGTGCCAGCTCACCAGGCGGGAGCTGGGTCTACGAGCAGTACTTC
- 15 TRBJ1-4 TRBV4-1 - CASSQVGFTNEKLFF TGCGCCAGCAGCCAAGTGGGGTTCACTAATGAAAAACTGTTTTTT
- 16 TRBJ2-1 TRBV13 - CASSPEGRDRNNEQFF TGTGCCAGCAGCCCAGAGGGGCGGGATCGAAACAATGAGCAGTTCTTC
- 14 TRBJ1-4 TRBV4-2 - CASSQEEINEKLFF TGTGCCAGCAGCCAGGAAGAGATTAATGAAAAACTGTTTTTT
TRBD1 16 TRBJ2-5 TRBV5-1 - CASSGDRGGRWETQYF TGCGCCAGCAGCGGAGACAGGGGTGGGAGATGGGAGACCCAGTACTTC
- 15 TRBJ2-1 TRBV7-6 - CASSQNPDSINEQFF TGTGCCAGCAGCCAAAATCCCGACTCCATCAATGAGCAGTTCTTC
- 13 TRBJ2-7 TRBV6-1 - CASSEDSYYEQYF TGTGCCAGCAGTGAAGACTCCTACTACGAGCAGTACTTC
- 15 TRBJ2-2 TRBV28 - CASSPGVANTGELFF TGTGCCAGCAGTCCCGGGGTCGCGAACACCGGGGAGCTGTTTTTT
TRBD1 16 TRBJ2-1 TRBV7-8 - CASSLGRDRDYNEQFF TGTGCCAGCAGCTTAGGCCGGGACAGGGACTACAATGAGCAGTTCTTC
- 15 TRBJ1-1 TRBV11-2 - CASTGQSSLNTEAFF TGTGCCAGCACCGGACAGTCATCCCTGAACACTGAAGCTTTCTTT
- 16 TRBJ1-3 TRBV7-9 once CASSLVIVPSGNTIYF TGTGCCAGCAGCTTAGTTATCGTCCCCTCTGGAAACACCATATATTTT
TRBD2 16 TRBJ2-7 TRBV2 - CASSELETSGTHEQYF TGTGCCAGCAGTGAATTGGAGACTAGCGGGACCCACGAGCAGTACTTC
- 11 TRBJ2-7 TRBV5-1 - CASSPTYEQYF TGCGCCAGCAGCCCGACCTACGAGCAGTACTTC
TRBD2 16 TRBJ2-3 TRBV27 - CARPPSGASSTDTQYF TGTGCCAGACCACCTAGCGGGGCCTCTAGCACAGATACGCAGTATTTT
TRBD2 16 TRBJ2-3 TRBV13 - CASSYRTSAITDTQYF TGTGCCAGCAGCTACCGGACTAGCGCCATCACAGATACGCAGTATTTT
TRBD2 15 TRBJ2-7 TRBV28 - CASRDASGSSYEQYF TGTGCCAGCAGGGACGCTAGCGGGAGCTCCTACGAGCAGTACTTC
- 15 TRBJ2-3 TRBV9 - CASSVEVSSTDTQYF TGTGCCAGCAGCGTAGAGGTCTCTAGCACAGATACGCAGTATTTT
TRBD1 16 TRBJ2-7 TRBV7-9 - CASSLDFGTDFYEQYF TGTGCCAGCAGCTTAGACTTCGGGACAGATTTCTACGAGCAGTACTTC
- 11 TRBJ2-1 TRBV9 - CASSVESEQFF TGTGCCAGCAGCGTAGAGAGTGAGCAGTTCTTC
- 17 TRBJ2-6 TRBV7-9 - CASTYLKPGEGANVLTF TGTGCCAGCACCTACCTTAAACCCGGGGAAGGGGCCAACGTCCTGACTTTC
- 14 TRBJ2-6 TRBV6-1 - CASSDLAGANVLTF TGTGCCAGCAGTGATTTAGCTGGGGCCAACGTCCTGACTTTC
TRBD2 14 TRBJ2-7 TRBV11-2 once CASSHGLAGYEQYF TGTGCCAGCAGCCACGGGCTAGCGGGATACGAGCAGTACTTC
- 13 TRBJ1-5 TRBV12-5 - CASGIDSNQPQHF TGTGCTAGTGGTATTGATAGCAATCAGCCCCAGCATTTT
- 13 TRBJ2-7 TRBV7-9 - CASSLGSVYEQYF TGTGCCAGCAGCTTGGGTTCTGTCTACGAGCAGTACTTC
- 16 TRBJ2-3 TRBV11-2 - CASSRLVGTNTDTQYF TGTGCCAGCAGCCGTCTGGTGGGGACCAACACAGATACGCAGTATTTT
- 16 TRBJ2-1 TRBV4-1 - CASSQESGTLYNEQFF TGCGCCAGCAGCCAAGAAAGCGGAACCCTATACAATGAGCAGTTCTTC
TRBD1 16 TRBJ2-7 TRBV5-1 - CASSLLGQKPSYEQYF TGCGCCAGCAGCTTGTTGGGACAGAAACCTTCCTACGAGCAGTACTTC
- 14 TRBJ2-7 TRBV27 - CASRLTSSTYEQYF TGTGCCAGCAGACTAACTAGCAGTACCTACGAGCAGTACTTC
- 18 TRBJ2-2 TRBV7-8 - CASSYMTSRGRSTGELFF TGTGCCAGCAGCTACATGACGTCCAGAGGACGGTCCACCGGGGAGCTGTTTTTT
TRBD1 14 TRBJ2-3 TRBV5-4 once CASRTAQGTDTQYF TGTGCCAGCAGGACGGCACAGGGGACAGATACGCAGTATTTT
- 13 TRBJ1-4 TRBV4-1 - CASSQWVNEKLFF TGCGCCAGCAGCCAATGGGTGAATGAAAAACTGTTTTTT
TRBD2 16 TRBJ2-7 TRBV6-5 once CASSYASGLAGYEQYF TGTGCCAGCAGTTACGCGTCGGGACTAGCGGGCTACGAGCAGTACTTC
- 16 TRBJ1-2 TRBV5-1 - CASSLESSGGRYGYTF TGCGCCAGCAGCTTGGAATCTTCGGGCGGAAGATATGGCTACACCTTC
TRBD1 14 TRBJ2-5 TRBV6-5 - CASSWGQGQETQYF TGTGCCAGCAGTTGGGGACAGGGCCAAGAGACCCAGTACTTC
- 14 TRBJ2-7 TRBV28 - CASSPRLNLGEQYF TGTGCCAGCAGTCCTAGACTTAATTTGGGCGAGCAGTACTTC